The source of this T cell receptor (beta chain) is a study of blood T cells in healthy people across ages. The V gene's germline CDR1 is SGHTA and CDR2 FQGTGA. The CDR3 consists of 15 residues. V was clipped by 2 bases and J by 4 bases; unmatched bases: 3. A J-beta primer mix and a sample-barcoded 5' primer were used in a second PCR of about 6 to 12 cycles. MiXCR, applied by TCRdb to the 5' RACE reads, yields one record per CDR3 protein. Of 1,500,000 or so distinct CDR3 sequences listed, 35% to 45% are singletons. Notes on this clonotype: Given the absence of the conserved phenylalanine or tryptophan at the CDR3 end, a read error is likely.

The chain has TRBV7-3 and TRBJ2-1; the match to TRBD2 covers 9 bases. The sequence derives from a woman aged 18-29 years in good health. The sample was blood. The CDR3 reads CASSLFSGGYNEQFS. In nucleotides, the CDR3 is TGTGCCAGCAGCTTATTTAGCGGGGGATACAATGAGCAGTTCTCC.